The entry below describes one T cell receptor beta chain. Under the authors' procedure: Nucleated cell counts were estimated from reference gene primer amplification. Method: immunoSEQ multiplex PCR; TCRdb's copy keeps in-frame clones and lacks some. D and trimming come from the DNA, and the V and J calls and clone size come from that table. The table lists around 150,000 clones, around 87% of them singletons. The record originates from a study of blood T cell repertoires in COVID-19. CDR1 MNHEY and CDR2 SMNVEV come from the germline V gene (reference sequence). The ends lost 3 bases at V and 8 bases at J; junction bases unmatched: 7. This CDR3 is 15 amino acids long.

J is TRBJ2-1 and V is TRBV27, with 10 bases lining up with TRBD2. Specimen: peripheral blood. The TCR sequence derives from a woman aged 40 to 49 with acute or convalescent COVID-19. The CDR3 nucleotides are TGTGCCAGCAGTTTTCCCAGCGGGGGGGTCTATGAGCAGTTCTTC. This codes for CASSFPSGGVYEQFF.